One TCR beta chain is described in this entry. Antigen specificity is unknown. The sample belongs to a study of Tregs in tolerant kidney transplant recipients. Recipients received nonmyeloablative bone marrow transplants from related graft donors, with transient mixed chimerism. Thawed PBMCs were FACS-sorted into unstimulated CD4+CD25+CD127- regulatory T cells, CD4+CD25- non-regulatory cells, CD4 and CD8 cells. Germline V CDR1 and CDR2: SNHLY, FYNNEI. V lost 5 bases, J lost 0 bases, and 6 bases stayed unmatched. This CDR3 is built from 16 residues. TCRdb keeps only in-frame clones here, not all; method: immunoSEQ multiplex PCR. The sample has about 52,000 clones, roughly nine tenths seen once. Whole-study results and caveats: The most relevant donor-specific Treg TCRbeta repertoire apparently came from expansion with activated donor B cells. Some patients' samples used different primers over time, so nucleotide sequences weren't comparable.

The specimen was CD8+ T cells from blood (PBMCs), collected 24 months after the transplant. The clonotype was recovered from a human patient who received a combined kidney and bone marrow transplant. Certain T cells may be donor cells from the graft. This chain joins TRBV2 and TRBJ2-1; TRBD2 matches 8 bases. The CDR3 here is CASSYTSGSSYNEQFF. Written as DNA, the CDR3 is TGTGCCAGCAGTTATACTAGCGGAAGCTCCTACAATGAGCAGTTCTTC. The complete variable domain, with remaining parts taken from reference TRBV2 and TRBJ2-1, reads EPEVTQTPSHQVTQMGQEVILRCVPISNHLYFYWYRQILGQKVEFLVSFYNNEISEKSEIFDDQFSVERPDGSNFTLKIRSTKLEDSAMYFCASSYTSGSSYNEQFFGPGTRLTVL.